This TCR beta chain was profiled in a study of T cells in localized non-small cell lung cancer. Findings and limits, study-wide: Heterogeneity stays possible, as sequencing covered only one tumor region. When the top 100 tumor clones were examined, a median roughly 62 of them also appeared in the adjacent lung, which was paired and uninvolved. Peak T cell clonality was found in uninvolved adjacent lung, exceeding tumor. Patients showing higher blood T cell density tended to see longer overall survival.

With regard to this clone: Its antigen is not identified.

The germline V gene encodes CDR1 SGHRS and CDR2 YFSETQ. CDR3 length: 14 residues. V dropped 1 base and J dropped 3 bases, with 8 bases sitting between them. The assay was immunoSEQ multiplex PCR, and TCRdb's table has in-frame clones only and misses some. The repertoire holds 1,000 or so clones, with about 24% as singletons. The source of this sequence is a male donor older than 55 with stage III squamous cell lung carcinoma. The sequencing used lung tumor tissue, collected before any cancer treatment. This chain uses TRBV5-1 with TRBJ1-3; no reliable D call. The DNA for the CDR3 is TGCGCCAGCAGCTTGCGAGGGAGTGGAAACACCATATATTTT. This encodes CASSLRGSGNTIYF.